This TCR beta chain was observed in a study of T cells after yellow fever vaccination. Overall study findings and caveats: Faster peaking, at day 5 versus 15, marked a secondary response that was weaker.

From germline, CDR1 is LGHNA and CDR2 YSLEER. This CDR3 spans 14 amino acids. With 1 base removed from V and 7 bases from J, the gap between germline ends came to 10 bases. The 5'RACE template-switching step produced TCR cDNA and added a universal primer site and UMIs. TCRdb re-called the 5' RACE reads through MiXCR, storing one row per CDR3 protein. The sample comprises 25,000 to 30,000 distinct CDR3 sequences, around 5% of which are singletons, and more than 40% rests with the top ten. This clonotype has ten or more counts. Antigen unknown. The receptor comes from a man aged 25 to 40 who received the YFV17D yellow fever vaccine. This material consisted of CD8+ T cells sorted from PBMCs, taken 10 days after the yellow fever booster vaccination. The chain carries TRBV4-3 and TRBJ2-2; TRBD1 or TRBD2 may be the D gene (5 bases each). CDR3: CASSQVGTYGELFF. DNA of the CDR3: TGCGCCAGCAGCCAAGTCGGGACGTACGGGGAGCTGTTTTTT.